The source of this T cell receptor beta chain is a study of cytomegalovirus exposure and HLA in healthy donors. The overall study: There were 300 to 400 genotyped donors. Of these, about 80% fell in the genetic ancestry cluster associated with self-reported Caucasian donors.

PCR was performed using 60 Vbeta and 13 Jbeta primers. Assay used: immunoSEQ multiplex PCR; TCRdb lists only in-frame clones, some missing. The sample lists 200,000 to 250,000 clones, about 70% occurring once. The material sequenced was PBMCs. The TCR originated in a young woman in good health and CMV-seronegative.

As DNA, the CDR3 is TGTGCCAGCAGCTTGGGACTAGCGGGAGCGGGAGAGACCCAGTACTTC. This gives the protein CASSLGLAGAGETQYF. The chain combines TRBV13 with TRBJ2-5; TRBD2 matches at 14 bases. The CDR3 loop spans 16 amino acids. Germline assignment: CDR1 PRHDT and CDR2 FYEKMQ (reference sequence). Trimming cost V 3 bases and J 4 bases; bases outside gene matches: 4.